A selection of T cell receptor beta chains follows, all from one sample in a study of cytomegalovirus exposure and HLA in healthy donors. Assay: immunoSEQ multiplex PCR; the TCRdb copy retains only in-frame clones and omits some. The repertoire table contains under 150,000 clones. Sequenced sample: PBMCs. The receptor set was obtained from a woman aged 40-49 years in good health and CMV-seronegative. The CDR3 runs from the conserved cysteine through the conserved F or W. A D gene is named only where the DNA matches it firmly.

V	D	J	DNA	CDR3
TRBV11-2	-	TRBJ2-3	TGTGCCAGCAGCTTCAGAGGGCCGACAGGTCCGACAGATACGCAGTATTTT	CASSFRGPTGPTDTQYF
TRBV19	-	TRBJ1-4	TGTGCCACGCACGAACGGGTTAATGAAAAACTGTTTTTT	CATHERVNEKLFF
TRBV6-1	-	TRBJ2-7	TGTGCCGCCCAGACCTACGAGCAGTACTTC	CAAQTYEQYF
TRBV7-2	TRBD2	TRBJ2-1	TGTGCCAGCAGCTTAGTGGCGGGGGGTTACAATGAGCAGTTCTTC	CASSLVAGGYNEQFF
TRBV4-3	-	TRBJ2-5	TGCGCCAGCAGCCAAGATCGAAGAAACGAGGAGACCCAGTACTTC	CASSQDRRNEETQYF
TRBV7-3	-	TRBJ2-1	TGTGCCAGCAGCGTTGACAGGCTCAATGAGCAGTTCTTC	CASSVDRLNEQFF
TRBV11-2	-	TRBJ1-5	TGTGCCAGCAGCTTAGAGGCGGATCAGCCCCAGCATTTT	CASSLEADQPQHF
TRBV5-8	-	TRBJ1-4	TGTGCCAGCAGCTCGGACCGGAGCGGGGAAAAACTGTTTTTT	CASSSDRSGEKLFF
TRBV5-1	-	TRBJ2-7	TGCGCCAGCAGTGGCTTTGGAGCGGGCCCTGGGGAGCAGTACTTC	CASSGFGAGPGEQYF
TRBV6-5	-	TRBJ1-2	TGTGCCAGCAGTTACTCTCTTAACTATGGCTACACCTTC	CASSYSLNYGYTF
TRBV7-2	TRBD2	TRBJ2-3	TGTGCCAGCAGCTTAGAGTTCTGGGGGACTAGCGGGGATACGCAGTATTTT	CASSLEFWGTSGDTQYF
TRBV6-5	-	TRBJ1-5	TGTGCCAGCAGTTACGCGGGGATTTCGGGCAATCAGCCCCAGCATTTT	CASSYAGISGNQPQHF
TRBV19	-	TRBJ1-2	TGTGCCAGTAGTAAGGAGGGTAACTATGGCTACACCTTC	CASSKEGNYGYTF
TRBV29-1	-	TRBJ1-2	TGCAGCGTTAAAGGGACTTCACAGGGATATGGCTACACCTTC	CSVKGTSQGYGYTF
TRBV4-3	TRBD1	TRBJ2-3	TGCGCCAGCAGCCAAGATCGAGGGCAGGGGGCAGATACGCAGTATTTT	CASSQDRGQGADTQYF
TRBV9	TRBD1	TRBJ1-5	TGTGCCAGCAGCGAAACAGGGGGAAATCAGCCCCAGCATTTT	CASSETGGNQPQHF
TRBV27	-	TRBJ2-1	TGTGCCAGCATCAAAAGGGGGACTAAGGATAATGAGCAGTTCTTC	CASIKRGTKDNEQFF
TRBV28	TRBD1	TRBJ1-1	TGTGCCAGCAGCCTACAGGGGGCGCGGAATGAAGCTTTCTTT	CASSLQGARNEAFF
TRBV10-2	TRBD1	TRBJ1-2	TGCGCCAGCAGTAACCGGGACAGAAAAGGCTACACCTTC	CASSNRDRKGYTF
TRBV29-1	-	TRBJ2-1	TGCAGCGTCGCCCAGGGGGGCACCCTTTTAAACAATGAGCAGTTCTTC	CSVAQGGTLLNNEQFF
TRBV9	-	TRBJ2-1	TGTGCCAGCAGCGTAGCGGGGTCCCGAAACAATGAGCAGTTCTTC	CASSVAGSRNNEQFF
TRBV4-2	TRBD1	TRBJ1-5	TGTGCCAGCAGCCAAGAAGGAACCGGGACAGGGGGCAATCAGCCCCAGCATTTT	CASSQEGTGTGGNQPQHF
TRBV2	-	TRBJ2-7	TGTGCCAGCAGCGCGGGACTCAAGAGCTCCTACGAGCAGTACTTC	CASSAGLKSSYEQYF
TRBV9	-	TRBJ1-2	TGTGCCAGCAGCCCCCGGGGGTATGGCTACACCTTC	CASSPRGYGYTF
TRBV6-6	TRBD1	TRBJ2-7	TGTGCCAGCAGATCAAGACAGGGCGAACAGTACTTC	CASRSRQGEQYF
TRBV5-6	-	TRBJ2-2	TGTGCCAGCAGCCCGGGGGACAGCAACACCGGGGAGCTGTTTTTT	CASSPGDSNTGELFF
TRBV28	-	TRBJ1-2	TGTGCCAGCAAATTGTGGACAGATTTTAACTATGGCTACACCTTC	CASKLWTDFNYGYTF
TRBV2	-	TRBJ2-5	TGTGCCTCAGCGGTCCAGGAGACCCAGTACTTC	CASAVQETQYF
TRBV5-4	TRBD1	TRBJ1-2	TGTGCCAGCAGCCCCCTGGGACAGGGAGGTGGTGGCTACACCTTC	CASSPLGQGGGGYTF
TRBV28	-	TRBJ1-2	TGTGCCAGCAGTTCGCTCTCAACAGGGCTTCGGAACTATGGCTACACCTTC	CASSSLSTGLRNYGYTF
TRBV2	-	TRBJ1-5	TGTGCCAGCAGTGAAAGGGGAAGTCAGCCCCAGCATTTT	CASSERGSQPQHF
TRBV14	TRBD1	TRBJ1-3	TGTGCCAGCAGCCGCGGACAGGGAGGAAACACCATATATTTT	CASSRGQGGNTIYF
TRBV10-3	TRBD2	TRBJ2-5	TGTGCCAGCGGCCGGGGGGACCGAGAGACCCAGTACTTC	CASGRGDRETQYF
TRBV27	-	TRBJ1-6	TGTGCCAGCAGTTTACCCGGCTATAATTCACCCCTCCACTTT	CASSLPGYNSPLHF
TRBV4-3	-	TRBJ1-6	TGCGCCAGCAGCCAAGATAGGGAGGTTAATTCACCCCTCCACTTT	CASSQDREVNSPLHF
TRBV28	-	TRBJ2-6	TGTGCCAGCAGCTTTACAGGGATAAACTCTGGGGCCAACGTCCTGACTTTC	CASSFTGINSGANVLTF
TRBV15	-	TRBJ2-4	TGTGCCACCAGCAGAGATGGATTTGGGGCTCTAGCCAAAAACATTCAGTACTTC	CATSRDGFGALAKNIQYF
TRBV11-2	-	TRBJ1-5	TGTGCCACCTCGGAGAGTAACAATCAGCCCCAGCATTTT	CATSESNNQPQHF
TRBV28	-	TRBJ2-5	TGTGCCAGCAGTTTGCGGAACCAAGAGACCCAGTACTTC	CASSLRNQETQYF
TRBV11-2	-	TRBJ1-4	TGTGCCAGCCGCAGTACATGGAGGGATGAAAAACTGTTTTTT	CASRSTWRDEKLFF
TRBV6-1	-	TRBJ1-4	TGTGCCAGCAGTCTGGACAAATCAAATGAAAAACTGTTTTTT	CASSLDKSNEKLFF
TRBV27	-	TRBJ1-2	TGTGCCAGCAGTTTTATGACAGGTGATGGCTACACCTTC	CASSFMTGDGYTF
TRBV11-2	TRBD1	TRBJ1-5	TGTGCCAGCAGCCGATGGGCAGGGGGTAGCAATCAGCCCCAGCATTTT	CASSRWAGGSNQPQHF
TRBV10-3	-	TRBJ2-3	TGTGCCATCAGTGAGTCACTAGCTCAGTTTACGCAGTATTTT	CAISESLAQFTQYF
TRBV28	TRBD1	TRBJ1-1	TGTGCCAGCCGCTCGGGACAGGGAGGGGGTCGAGCTTTCTTT	CASRSGQGGGRAFF
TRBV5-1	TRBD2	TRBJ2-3	TGCGCCAGCAGCTTAGGAGCGGGGAGCACAGATACGCAGTATTTT	CASSLGAGSTDTQYF
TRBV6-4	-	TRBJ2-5	TGTGCCAGCAGTGAAAGTATGCAGGGGGAGACCCAGTACTTC	CASSESMQGETQYF
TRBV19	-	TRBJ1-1	TGTGCCAGTAGTATAAGGAGGGTTGGTGAAGCTTTCTTT	CASSIRRVGEAFF
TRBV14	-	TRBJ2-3	TGTGCCAGCAGCCAAGACCAGGGAAATACGCAGTATTTT	CASSQDQGNTQYF
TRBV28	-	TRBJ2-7	TGTGCCAGCAGTTTACCCAGGGTCCTAGGTGCTGAGCAGTACTTC	CASSLPRVLGAEQYF
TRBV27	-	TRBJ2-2	TGTGCCAGCACCCAAGGGGTAGGGTTGAGAACCGGGGAGCTGTTTTTT	CASTQGVGLRTGELFF